One and the same sample provided the 21 T cell receptor beta chains below, sequenced in a study of regulatory T cells in long-lasting Graves disease. The time point: newly diagnosed GD, antithyroid drugs for less than 3 months. From PBMCs, RNA was extracted and then used to make the TCR library. Arm-PCR of CDR3 regions and iRepertoire HTBI primers were used to build TCR beta libraries. MiXCR, applied by TCRdb to the multiplex PCR reads, yields one record per CDR3 protein. The sample contains 500,000 or so distinct CDR3 sequences, approximately 14% of which appear only once. The data also belong to a second study, concerning T cells in Graves' hyperthyroidism and ophthalmopathy.

Material: peripheral blood mononuclear cells (PBMCs), obtained at new diagnosis, from a patient treated with antithyroid drugs. These receptors originate from a woman in her forties or fifties with Graves disease.

Only a few counts were recorded for this clonotype. The junction departs from the called germline gene at one end, perhaps through a read error. V usage is TRBV2 and J usage is TRBJ2-7; tentative D call: TRBD2 (5 bases). The CDR3 sequence is 13 residues long. Germline lookup yields CDR1 SNHLY and CDR2 FYNNEI. The CDR3 reads CASSGGLTYEQYF. The CDR3, as DNA: TGCGCCAGCAGTGGTGGACTGACATACGAGCAGTACTTC. Full variable domain (remainder filled in from reference TRBV2 and TRBJ2-7): EPEVTQTPSHQVTQMGQEVILRCVPISNHLYFYWYRQILGQKVEFLVSFYNNEISEKSEIFDDQFSVERPDGSNFTLKIRSTKLEDSAMYFCASSGGLTYEQYFGPGTRLTVT.

This clonotype was seen a single time. This may come from a read error, since a much larger clone is one base off. The rearrangement links TRBV28 to TRBJ2-1, with a tentative D call TRBD2 (5 bases). V shed 8 bases and J shed 12 bases, with 29 bases lying between them. CDR1 and CDR2 from the germline V gene are MDHEN and SYDVKM. CDR3 size: 16 residues. CDR3 DNA: TGTGCCAGCCTCGCTGCTGCTAGCACCTTTAGACATGGGCAGTTCTTC. Protein sequence: CASLAAASTFRHGQFF.

This chain joins TRBV19 and TRBJ2-1; 9 bases fit TRBD2. The length of the CDR3 is 18 residues. In germline, CDR1 is LNHDA, CDR2 SQIVND (reference sequence). V lost 6 bases and J lost 0; bases outside the gene matches: 12. CDR3 sequence (DNA): TGTGCCAGTAGGAGGGGGACACTTAGCGGGAGCTCCTACAATGAGCAGTTCTTC. This gives the protein CASRRGTLSGSSYNEQFF.

This clonotype was recorded at least ten times. The CDR3 DNA sequence: TGTGCCTGGAGTTCACCTCCGGGACAGGACAACTACGAGCAGTACTTC. Its protein is CAWSSPPGQDNYEQYF. This chain uses TRBV30 with TRBJ2-7; 8 bases fit TRBD1. In germline, CDR1 is GTSNPN, CDR2 SVGIG (reference sequence). The CDR3 loop spans 16 amino acids. V lost 2 bases and J lost 3; bases outside the gene matches: 12.

Remarks on this clonotype: This may arise from a read error, as a much more abundant clone is one base away. The genes are TRBV12-3 or TRBV12-4 and TRBJ2-5; possibly TRBD1 or TRBD2 for D (5 bases each). This CDR3 is 16 amino acids long. The CDR3 nucleotides read TGTGCCAGCAGTTTAGTCCTCGGGACCAAACAAGAGACCCAGCACTTC. It codes for CASSLVLGTKQETQHF.

This clonotype was detected ten times or more. Here the CDR3 reads CASSLERTSGTYNEQFF. For the CDR3, the DNA is TGTGCCAGCAGTTTGGAACGGACTAGCGGGACCTACAATGAGCAGTTCTTC. This chain uses TRBV28 with TRBJ2-1; 12 positions match TRBD2. J was trimmed by 2 bases and V by 3 bases; bases with no gene match: 5. The CDR3 spans 17 residues. CDR1 is MDHEN, CDR2 SYDVKM, per germline.

V and J are TRBV5-5 and TRBJ2-7; D is possibly TRBD1 (5 bases). V was trimmed by 4 bases and J by 9 bases, leaving 11 bases between them. CDR3 length: 11 residues. The V gene's germline CDR1 is SGHKS and CDR2 YYEKEE (reference sequence). The CDR3 protein is CASSQDTGQYF. CDR3 bases: TGTGCCAGCAGCCAGGACACCGGGCAGTACTTC.

This clonotype was seen repeatedly, ten times or more. The chain links TRBV28 to TRBJ2-3; 10 nucleotides match TRBD2. This CDR3 has 18 amino acids. Germline V gene lookup returns CDR1 MDHEN and CDR2 SYDVKM. V lost 6 bases and J lost 4; bases outside the gene matches: 16. CDR3 nucleotide sequence: TGTGCCAGCAGCCCATTTGCCCTAGCGGGAGAAATTGCAGATACGCAGTATTTT. Its translation is CASSPFALAGEIADTQYF.

In regard to this clonotype: The junction does not match germline at one end; this may be a read error. CDR3 nucleotide sequence: TGTGCCAGCAGTTTCCTAAATTCACCCCCCCACTTT. It is translated as CASSFLNSPPHF. The chain joins TRBV12-3 or TRBV12-4 to TRBJ1-6; D ambiguous. The CDR3 covers 12 residues.

This clonotype occurred many times. J is TRBJ2-1 and V is TRBV7-3, with 7 positions matching TRBD1. This CDR3 has 14 residues. V shed 2 bases and J 9 bases; nucleotides not matched to a gene: 7. Looked up from germline, CDR1 is SGHTA and CDR2 is FQGTGA. CDR3 DNA sequence: TGTGCCAGCAGCTTATACACAGGGGAGAGTGAGCAGTTCTTC. Protein product: CASSLYTGESEQFF.

This chain uses TRBV20-1 with TRBJ1-5; 7 nucleotides match TRBD1. The ends lost 5 bases at V and 5 bases at J; junction bases unmatched: 3. This CDR3 contains 12 residues. The V gene's germline CDR1 is DFQATT and CDR2 SNEGSKA (reference sequence). CDR3 residues: CSALDRDQPQHF. CDR3 nucleotides: TGCAGTGCTTTAGACAGGGATCAGCCCCAGCATTTT.

This clonotype occurred many times. The chain links TRBV5-1 to TRBJ2-7; D is ambiguous. The CDR3 has 14 amino acids. Germline CDR1 reads SGHRS; CDR2 reads YFSETQ. With 4 bases removed from V and 5 bases from J, the gap between germline ends came to 16 bases. CDR3 sequence: CASSPLHGSDEQYF. CDR3 sequence (DNA): TGCGCCAGCAGCCCCCTCCACGGGTCCGACGAGCAGTACTTC.

This clonotype was observed at least ten times. The chain employs TRBV7-2 and TRBJ1-2, with a tentative D call TRBD1 (5 bases). In germline, CDR1 is SGHTA, CDR2 FQGNSA. The V gene lost 5 bases and the J gene lost 4 bases, with 8 bases spanning the gap. CDR3 length: 12 amino acids. CDR3 DNA: TGTGCCAGCAGCGTGGGACTCTATGGCTACACCTTC. Residues: CASSVGLYGYTF.

V gene TRBV19 combines with J gene TRBJ2-1, with TRBD2 identical over 9 bases. The CDR3 spans 16 residues. Germline CDR1 reads LNHDA; CDR2 reads SQIVND (reference sequence). The junction had 11 bases not matched to a gene; V was cut back by 9 bases and J by 2 bases. The CDR3 protein is CASQSAAGGPYNEQFF. The CDR3 DNA reads as TGTGCCAGCCAATCGGCGGCGGGAGGGCCCTACAATGAGCAGTTCTTC.

This chain links TRBV10-1 with TRBJ2-7; D possibly uses TRBD1 or TRBD2 (5 bases each). The CDR3 has 15 amino acids. Deletions cut 3 bases from V and 5 bases from J, with 17 bases between. Germline CDR1 WNHNN, CDR2 SYGVQD (reference sequence). DNA for the CDR3: TGCGCCAGCAGTGACACACGGGACCTTAGCCACGAGCAGTACTTC. As protein: CASSDTRDLSHEQYF.

This clonotype was recorded many times. This chain links TRBV3-1 with TRBJ2-5; D call uncertain. Per germline, CDR1 LGHDT and CDR2 YNNKEL (reference sequence). The CDR3 has 12 amino acids. Trimming left V 3 bases short and J 1 base short, with 3 bases between. CDR3 bases: TGTGCCAGCAGCCAGTTCCAAGAGACCCAGTACTTC. Residues: CASSQFQETQYF.

This clonotype turned up a few times. This chain connects TRBV19 to TRBJ2-2; 10 bases map to TRBD1. Germline V gives CDR1 LNHDA, CDR2 SQIVND (reference sequence). The CDR3 runs 14 residues. The trim removed 6 bases at V and 7 bases at J, leaving 5 bases unmatched. The CDR3 nucleotides are TGTGCCAGTAGACGACAGGGGGCCGGCGGGGAGCTGTTTTTT. It translates to CASRRQGAGGELFF.

This clonotype has at least ten counts. V and J are TRBV12-3 or TRBV12-4 and TRBJ2-7; D not certain. This CDR3 comprises 13 residues. Trimming left V 4 bases short and J 3 bases short, with 10 bases between. The CDR3 DNA reads TGTGCCAGCAGTTCCCAGGACGTCTACGAGCAGTACTTC. Its protein product is CASSSQDVYEQYF.

The chain joins TRBV28 to TRBJ2-1, with 8 bases identical to TRBD2. V shed 6 bases, J shed 2 bases, and the junction held 6 bases outside the gene matches. CDR1 is MDHEN and CDR2 is SYDVKM in the germline V gene. The CDR3 has 15 amino acids. The chain's CDR3 is CASRRAGLAYNEQFF. For the CDR3, the DNA is TGTGCCAGCAGACGCGCGGGACTAGCCTACAATGAGCAGTTCTTC.

The table lists this clonotype with a few counts. A much larger clone lies a single base off, so this may be a read error. The rearrangement links TRBV11-2 to TRBJ2-7; the D is unclear. Germline V gene sequence: CDR1 SGHAT, CDR2 FQNNGV. Trimming took off 1 base at V and 2 bases at J, with 15 bases between the two ends. The CDR3 totals 16 residues. Written as DNA, the CDR3 is TGTGCCAGCAGCTTAGCCCGAACAACAGTCGCCTACGAGCAGTACTTC. Amino acid sequence: CASSLARTTVAYEQYF.

In this sample, this clonotype turned up many times. One junction end does not reproduce the germline sequence, and a read error may be involved. The genes are TRBV5-1 and TRBJ2-2; 8 bases are shared with TRBD2. This CDR3 is built from 16 residues. Germline CDR1 and CDR2: SGHRS and YFSETQ. Here the CDR3 reads CASSTGLAANTGELFF. CDR3 sequence (DNA): TGTGCCAGCAGCACCGGACTAGCCGCGAACACCGGGGAGCTGTTTTTT.